This is a list of T cell receptor beta chains from one sample in a study of blood T cell repertoires in COVID-19. This table comes from immunoSEQ multiplex PCR, and its TCRdb copy is limited to in-frame clones, with some not included. In the table there are around 100,000 clones, about 85% of which are singletons. Sequencing was carried out using peripheral blood. These receptors came from a human donor in a cohort sampled during active COVID-19. Both conserved end residues are part of each CDR3. The D gene is left open where the match is weak. Clone sizes are given selectively: once, few, many, or a class where the clone is expanded.

TRBV7-9	TRBD1	once	TRBJ2-1	TGTGCCAGCAGCCGGGACAGGAGTTCCTACAATGAGCAGTTCTTC	CASSRDRSSYNEQFF
TRBV5-3	TRBD1	once	TRBJ1-2	TGTGCCAGAAGCAGAAGACAGGGTACGACGGGCTACACCTTC	CARSRRQGTTGYTF
TRBV5-1	TRBD1	NA	TRBJ2-5	TGCGCCAGCAGCGGAGGGACAGGGCGGGAGACCCAGTACTTC	CASSGGTGRETQYF
TRBV20-1	NA	NA	TRBJ1-3	TGCAGTGCTCACGAGGGAAACACCATATATTTT	CSAHEGNTIYF
TRBV5-1	TRBD1	NA	TRBJ1-1	TGCGCCAGCAGCTTGGCTCCTACAGGGGGAGGAACTGAAGCTTTCTTT	CASSLAPTGGGTEAFF
TRBV7-9	NA	NA	TRBJ1-1	TGTGCCAGCACCATCATTAGCGGGGGCTCCAGCGTGGCTTTCTTT	CASTIISGGSSVAFF
TRBV10-1	NA	few	TRBJ2-2	TGCGCCAGCAGTGAGTCCGCGCGGGGGCTTAAGCTGTTTTTT	CASSESARGLKLFF
TRBV7-9	NA	NA	TRBJ2-2	TGTGCCAGCGGTACGGTGGAGCTGTTTTTT	CASGTVELFF
TRBV7-2	TRBD1	NA	TRBJ1-1	TGTGCCAGCAGCTCCCCCGGGACAGGGGGAAACACTGAAGCTTTCTTT	CASSSPGTGGNTEAFF
TRBV25-1	TRBD1	NA	TRBJ1-1	TGTGCCAGCCGACCGGCAGGGGGCAGTAACACTGAAGCTTTCTTT	CASRPAGGSNTEAFF
TRBV19	NA	NA	TRBJ2-2	TGTGCCAGTAGTATAGGGCCCTTTACCAACACCGGGGAGCTGTTTTTT	CASSIGPFTNTGELFF
TRBV7-2	TRBD1	NA	TRBJ1-1	TGTGCCAGCAGCTTAGGTTCAGGGGGCCGAGCGGGGACTGAAGCTTTCTTT	CASSLGSGGRAGTEAFF
TRBV12-5	NA	NA	TRBJ1-2	TGTGCTAGTGGTTTGGAACAGGGCAGGAACTATGGCTACACCTTC	CASGLEQGRNYGYTF
TRBV18	NA	NA	TRBJ2-5	TGTGCCAGCTCACCACCGAGTCAGGGCAGTATAGGAGAGACCCAGTACTTC	CASSPPSQGSIGETQYF
TRBV19	NA	NA	TRBJ1-5	TGTGCCAGTAGTATTGGGACAACTAGCAATCAGCCCCAGCATTTT	CASSIGTTSNQPQHF
TRBV18	TRBD1	once	TRBJ1-3	TGTGCCAGCTCGCAACAGGGGAACTCTGGAAACACCATATATTTT	CASSQQGNSGNTIYF
TRBV18	NA	NA	TRBJ2-5	TGTGCCAGCTCACCGCTGCAGGGTGGAGAGACCCAGTACTTC	CASSPLQGGETQYF
TRBV2	TRBD1	once	TRBJ1-6	TGTGCCAGCAGGGGACAGGATTCACCCCTCCACTTT	CASRGQDSPLHF